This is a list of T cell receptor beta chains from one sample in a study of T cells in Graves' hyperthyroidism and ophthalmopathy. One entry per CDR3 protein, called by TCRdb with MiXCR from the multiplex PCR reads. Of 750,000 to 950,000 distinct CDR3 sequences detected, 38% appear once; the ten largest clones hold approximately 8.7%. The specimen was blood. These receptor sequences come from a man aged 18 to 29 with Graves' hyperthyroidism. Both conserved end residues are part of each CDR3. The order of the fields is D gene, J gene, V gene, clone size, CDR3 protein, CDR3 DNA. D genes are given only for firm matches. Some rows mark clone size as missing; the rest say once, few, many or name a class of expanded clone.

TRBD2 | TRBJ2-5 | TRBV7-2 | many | CASRAGGSQETQYF | TGTGCCAGCCGAGCGGGAGGTTCGCAAGAGACCCAGTACTTC
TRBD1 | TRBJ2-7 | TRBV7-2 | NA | CASSLVDRVNPPSF | TGTGCCAGCAGCTTAGTAGACAGGGTCAATCCGCCTTCCTTC
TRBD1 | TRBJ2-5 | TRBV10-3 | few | CTIRPGQAGETQYF | TGTACCATCAGACCGGGACAGGCGGGGGAGACCCAGTACTTC
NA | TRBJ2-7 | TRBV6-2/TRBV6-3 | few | CASRTGFYEQYF | TGTGCCAGCAGGACAGGCTTCTACGAGCAGTACTTC
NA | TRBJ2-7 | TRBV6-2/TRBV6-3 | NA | CASSYQYEQYF | TGTGCCAGCAGTTACCAGTACGAGCAGTACTTC
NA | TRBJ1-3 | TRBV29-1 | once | CSASETGNTIHF | TGCAGCGCCTCCGAGACAGGAAACACCATACATTTT
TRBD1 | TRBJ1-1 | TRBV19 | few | CASRWSSTGDTEAFF | TGTGCCAGTAGGTGGTCTTCGACAGGGGACACTGAAGCTTTCTTT
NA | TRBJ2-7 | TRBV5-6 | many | CASSLTGLHEQYF | TGTGCCAGCAGCTTGACGGGGTTGCACGAGCAGTACTTC
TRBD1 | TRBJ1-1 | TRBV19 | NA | CASRTEGANTEAFF | TGTGCCAGTAGGACCGAGGGGGCGAACACTGAAGCTTTCTTT
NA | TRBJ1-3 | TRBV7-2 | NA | CASSLVGGIGNTIYF | TGTGCCAGCAGCTTAGTTGGGGGGATTGGAAACACCATATATTTT
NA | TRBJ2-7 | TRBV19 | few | CASSHPGEAYEQYF | TGTGCCAGCAGCCACCCCGGGGAGGCCTACGAGCAGTACTTC
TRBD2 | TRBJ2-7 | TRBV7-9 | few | CASSLGASREEGEQYF | TGTGCCAGCAGCTTAGGGGCCTCGCGGGAGGAGGGCGAGCAGTACTTC
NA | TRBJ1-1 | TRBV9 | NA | CASSPVGKTEAFF | TGTGCCAGCAGCCCAGTGGGGAAGACTGAAGCTTTCTTT
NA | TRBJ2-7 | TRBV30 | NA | CAWGTYEQYF | TGTGCCTGGGGAACCTACGAGCAGTACTTC
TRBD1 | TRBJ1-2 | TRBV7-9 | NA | CASTRGQGRLSGYGYTF | TGTGCCAGCACCAGAGGACAGGGGCGTCTATCAGGGTATGGCTACACCTTC
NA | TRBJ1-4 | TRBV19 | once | CATGRGAGARATNEKLFF | TGTGCCACCGGAAGGGGGGCAGGGGCGAGGGCAACTAATGAAAAACTGTTTTTT
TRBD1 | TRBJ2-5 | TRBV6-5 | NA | CASSYWTGHGETQYF | TGTGCCAGCAGTTACTGGACAGGGCACGGGGAGACCCAGTACTTC
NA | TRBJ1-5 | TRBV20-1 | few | CSAGIFSAGPQPQHF | TGCAGTGCTGGAATTTTTTCGGCAGGGCCTCAGCCCCAGCATTTT
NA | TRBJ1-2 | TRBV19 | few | CASSTSGFPYGYTF | TGTGCCAGTAGTACTTCCGGGTTCCCCTATGGCTACACCTTC
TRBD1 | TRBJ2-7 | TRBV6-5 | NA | CASSYALGQGSHEQYF | TGTGCCAGCAGTTATGCGCTGGGACAGGGAAGCCACGAGCAGTACTTC
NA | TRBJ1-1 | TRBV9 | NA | CASSALVNTEVFF | TGTGCCAGCAGCGCCCTGGTAAACACTGAAGTTTTCTTT
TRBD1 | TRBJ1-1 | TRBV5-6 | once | CASSGRKQGGKAEAFF | TGTGCCAGCAGCGGCAGAAAACAGGGGGGTAAGGCTGAAGCTTTCTTT
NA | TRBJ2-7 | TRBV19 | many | CASSRTEAYEQYF | TGTGCCAGCAGCCGGACAGAGGCCTACGAGCAGTACTTC
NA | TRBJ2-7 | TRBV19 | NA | CASSILVPGPPASYEQYF | TGTGCCAGTAGTATTCTCGTCCCTGGGCCGCCAGCCTCCTACGAGCAGTACTTC
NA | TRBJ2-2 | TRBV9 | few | CASSVDGSDTGELFF | TGTGCCAGCAGCGTAGATGGTTCTGACACCGGGGAGCTGTTTTTT
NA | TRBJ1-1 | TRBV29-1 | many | CSAANAGNTEAFF | TGCAGCGCCGCAAATGCAGGGAACACTGAAGCTTTCTTT
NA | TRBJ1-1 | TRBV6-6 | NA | CASSYSGRVNTEAFF | TGTGCCAGCAGTTACTCGGGACGGGTGAACACTGAAGCTTTCTTT
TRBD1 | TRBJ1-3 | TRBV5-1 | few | CASSLRTGGLGNTIYF | TGCGCCAGCAGCCTTCGGACAGGGGGCTTGGGAAACACCATATATTTT
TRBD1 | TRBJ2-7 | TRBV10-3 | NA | CAISYDRAEQYF | TGTGCCATCAGTTACGACAGGGCCGAGCAGTACTTC
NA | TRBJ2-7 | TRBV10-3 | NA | CASSRGGVREQYF | TGTGCCAGCAGCCGGGGCGGGGTCCGCGAGCAGTACTTC
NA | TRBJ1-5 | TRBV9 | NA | CASTLAGHNSNQPQHF | TGTGCCAGCACCCTTGCCGGACACAATAGCAATCAGCCCCAGCATTTT
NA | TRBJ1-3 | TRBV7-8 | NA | CASSLGGTYTIYF | TGTGCCAGCAGCTTAGGCGGGACCTACACCATATATTTT
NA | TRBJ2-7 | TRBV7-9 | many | CASSPEPGYEQYF | TGTGCCAGCAGCCCGGAACCGGGTTACGAGCAGTACTTC
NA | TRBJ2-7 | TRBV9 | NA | CASKTSYEQYF | TGTGCCAGCAAGACCTCCTACGAGCAGTACTTC
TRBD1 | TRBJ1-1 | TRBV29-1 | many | CSVRDDRGEAFF | TGCAGCGTTCGAGATGACAGGGGCGAAGCTTTCTTT
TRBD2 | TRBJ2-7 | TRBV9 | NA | CASTLLGEGHEQYF | TGTGCCAGCACCCTACTCGGGGAGGGTCACGAGCAGTACTTC
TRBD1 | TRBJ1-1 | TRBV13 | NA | CASGVPGQGATEAFF | TGTGCCAGCGGTGTACCGGGACAGGGGGCAACTGAAGCTTTCTTT
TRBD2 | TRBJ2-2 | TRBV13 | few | CASSLGLAGGVSTGELFF | TGTGCCAGCAGCTTAGGACTAGCGGGAGGCGTAAGCACCGGGGAGCTGTTTTTT
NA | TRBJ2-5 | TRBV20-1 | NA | CSARESPTETQYF | TGCAGTGCTAGAGAGAGTCCCACAGAGACCCAGTACTTC
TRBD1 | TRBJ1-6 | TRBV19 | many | CATRDSSSSPLHF | TGTGCCACCCGGGACAGTTCGTCTTCACCCCTCCACTTT
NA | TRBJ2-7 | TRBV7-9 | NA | CASSLGRDGSYGQYF | TGTGCCAGCAGCTTAGGTCGGGACGGCTCCTACGGGCAGTACTTC
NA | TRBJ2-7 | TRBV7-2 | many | CASSLRLGGEQYF | TGTGCCAGCAGCTTACGACTAGGGGGCGAGCAGTACTTC
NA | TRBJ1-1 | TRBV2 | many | CASSDTGEAFF | TGTGCCAGCAGCGATACAGGGGAAGCTTTCTTT
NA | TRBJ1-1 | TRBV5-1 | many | CASSLVANTEAFF | TGTGCCAGCAGCTTAGTGGCGAACACTGAAGCTTTCTTT
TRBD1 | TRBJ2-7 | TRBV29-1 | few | CSARIADRGVSTEQYF | TGCAGCGCCCGCATCGCCGACAGGGGAGTATCTACGGAGCAGTACTTC
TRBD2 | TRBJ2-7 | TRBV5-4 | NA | CAFRAGGNYEQYF | TGTGCCTTCCGGGCCGGGGGGAACTACGAGCAGTACTTC
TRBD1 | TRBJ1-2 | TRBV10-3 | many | CAISRQGPVSNYGYTF | TGTGCCATCAGCCGACAGGGACCAGTATCTAACTATGGCTACACCTTC
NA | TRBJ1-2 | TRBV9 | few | CASEGKGHYGYTF | TGTGCCAGCGAAGGTAAGGGCCACTATGGCTACACCTTC
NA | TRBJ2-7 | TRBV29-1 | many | CSVESYSETYEQYF | TGCAGCGTTGAGTCTTACTCTGAGACCTACGAGCAGTACTTC
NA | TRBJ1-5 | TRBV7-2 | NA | CASSLMAAAFGNQPQHF | TGTGCCAGCAGCTTAATGGCGGCGGCGTTCGGCAATCAGCCCCAGCATTTT
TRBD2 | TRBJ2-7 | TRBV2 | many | CASSESLAGGSSYEQYF | TGTGCCAGCAGTGAAAGCCTAGCGGGAGGTAGCTCCTACGAGCAGTACTTC
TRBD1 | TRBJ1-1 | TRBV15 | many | CATSRARTGSEAFF | TGTGCCACCAGCAGAGCAAGGACAGGGTCTGAAGCTTTCTTT
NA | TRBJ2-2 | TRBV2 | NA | CASSLGLTELFF | TGTGCCAGCAGTTTAGGACTAACGGAGCTGTTTTTT
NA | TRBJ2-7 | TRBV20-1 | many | CSAHGVQVYEQYF | TGCAGTGCCCACGGGGTGCAGGTCTACGAGCAGTACTTC
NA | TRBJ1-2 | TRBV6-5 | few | CAMLGYLRGNYGYTF | TGTGCCATGCTGGGGTACTTAAGGGGGAACTATGGCTACACCTTC
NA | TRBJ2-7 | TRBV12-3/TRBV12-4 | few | CASSQDLSGYEQYF | TGTGCCAGCAGCCAAGATCTCTCGGGCTACGAGCAGTACTTC
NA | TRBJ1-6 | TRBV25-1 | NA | CASSQDGTANSPLHF | TGCGCCAGCAGCCAGGACGGGACGGCAAATTCACCCCTCCACTTT
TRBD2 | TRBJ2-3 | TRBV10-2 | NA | CASSPTSGGSTDTQYF | TGCGCCAGCAGCCCAACTAGCGGGGGCAGCACAGATACGCAGTATTTT
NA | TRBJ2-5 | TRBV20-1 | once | CSARLGETQCF | TGCAGTGCTAGACTCGGGGAGACCCAGTGCTTC